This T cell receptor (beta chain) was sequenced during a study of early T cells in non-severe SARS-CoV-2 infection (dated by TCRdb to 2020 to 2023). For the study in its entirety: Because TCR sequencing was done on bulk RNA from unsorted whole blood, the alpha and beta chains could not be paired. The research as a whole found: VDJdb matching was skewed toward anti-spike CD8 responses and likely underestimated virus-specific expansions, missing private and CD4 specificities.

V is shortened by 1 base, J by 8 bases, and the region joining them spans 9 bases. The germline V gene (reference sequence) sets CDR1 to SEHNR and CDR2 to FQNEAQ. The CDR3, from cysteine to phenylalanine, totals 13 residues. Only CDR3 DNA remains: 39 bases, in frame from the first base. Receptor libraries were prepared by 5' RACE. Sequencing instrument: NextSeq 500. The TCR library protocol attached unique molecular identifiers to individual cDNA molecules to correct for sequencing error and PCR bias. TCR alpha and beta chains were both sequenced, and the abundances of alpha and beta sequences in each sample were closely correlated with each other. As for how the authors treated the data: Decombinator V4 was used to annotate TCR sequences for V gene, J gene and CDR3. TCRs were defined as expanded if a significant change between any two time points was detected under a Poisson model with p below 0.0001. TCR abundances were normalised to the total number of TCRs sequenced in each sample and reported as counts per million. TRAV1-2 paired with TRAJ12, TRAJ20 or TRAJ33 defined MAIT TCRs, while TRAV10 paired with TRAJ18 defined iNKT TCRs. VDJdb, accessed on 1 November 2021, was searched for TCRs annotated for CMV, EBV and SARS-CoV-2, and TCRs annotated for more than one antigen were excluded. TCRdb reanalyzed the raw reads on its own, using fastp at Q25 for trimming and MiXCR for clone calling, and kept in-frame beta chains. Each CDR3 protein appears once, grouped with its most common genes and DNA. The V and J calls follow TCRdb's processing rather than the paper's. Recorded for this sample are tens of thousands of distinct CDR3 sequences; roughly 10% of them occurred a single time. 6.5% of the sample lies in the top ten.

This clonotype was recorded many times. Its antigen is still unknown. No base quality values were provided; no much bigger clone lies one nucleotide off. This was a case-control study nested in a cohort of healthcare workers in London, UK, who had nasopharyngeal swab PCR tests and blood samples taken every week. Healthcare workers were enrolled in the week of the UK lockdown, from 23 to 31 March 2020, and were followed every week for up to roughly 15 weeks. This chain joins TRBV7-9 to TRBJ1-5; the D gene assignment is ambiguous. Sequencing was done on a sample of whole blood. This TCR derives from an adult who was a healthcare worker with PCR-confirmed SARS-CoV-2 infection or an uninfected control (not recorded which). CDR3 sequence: CASSLGRGEPQHF. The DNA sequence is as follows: TGTGCCAGCAGCTTAGGTCGTGGGGAGCCCCAGCATTTT.